What follows is one TCR beta chain and its context. Its antigen is not identified. The data were obtained in a study of T-cell memory formation after mild COVID-19. Points from the study as a whole: Clonal second-wave expansions that peaked on day 37 had unconfirmed SARS-CoV-2 specificity. Clones shrinking from day 15 to 85 showed even CD4/CD8 mixes; later expanders tilted CD4+. The study detected some responding clones in pre-infection memory, suggesting cross-reactive memory joined.

The CDR3 length is 14 residues. Germline assignment: CDR1 LGHDT and CDR2 YNNKEL (reference sequence). The V end was cut by 3 bases, the J end by 4 bases, with 12 bases between. Constant-segment primers served in 5'RACE that generated TCR alpha and TCR beta cDNA libraries bearing sample barcodes and UMIs. TCRdb passed the 5' RACE reads through MiXCR, listing each CDR3 protein once. The data hold roughly 190,000 distinct CDR3 sequences, with roughly a tenth observed a single time. The clonotype comes from a man in his late teens or twenties who had mild COVID-19 (a few samples of this study predate the infection). Cell type and time point are not known. This sequence joins TRBV3-1 and TRBJ2-5; D not resolved. Material for sequencing was PBMCs or a T cell subset sorted from them (not recorded which). The CDR3 sequence is CASSHSLTRETQYF. The CDR3 DNA reads TGTGCCAGCAGCCACAGCTTGACGCGAGAGACCCAGTACTTC.